The rows below give T cell receptor beta chains drawn from one sample of a study of T cells expressing NK-cell markers. TCRdb reanalyzed the 5' RACE reads, giving one entry per CDR3 protein sequence and no DNA. Here the sample table reports 130,000 to 150,000 distinct CDR3 sequences. The sample was blood T cells: a sorted CD56 or NKG2C T cell subset, CD4+ or CD8+ T cells, or bulk PBMC T cells (not recorded which). The receptors shown here come from a man aged 18 to 29 in good health. Each CDR3 is given with its conserved first and last residue. The order of the fields is V gene, J gene, CDR3 protein.

>TRBV25-1|TRBJ2-1
CASSIAGGYYNEQFF
>TRBV12-3/TRBV12-4|TRBJ2-1
CASLTGLAAYNEQFF
>TRBV5-1|TRBJ2-3
CASGIDRADTDTQYF
>TRBV12-3/TRBV12-4|TRBJ1-1
CASSLARGNTEAFF
>TRBV3-1|TRBJ2-1
CASSQDAGQVRSGLYNEQFF
>TRBV7-6|TRBJ2-7
CASSLVGSGKGEQYF
>TRBV2|TRBJ2-4
CASSPGLGSNIQYF
>TRBV12-3/TRBV12-4|TRBJ2-2
CASSFFATSTGELFF
>TRBV6-5|TRBJ2-2
CASSNYRGPPNTGELFF
>TRBV11-2|TRBJ2-1
CASSPHPSGSYNEQFF
>TRBV30|TRBJ2-2
CAWSESLNTGELFF
>TRBV27|TRBJ2-3
CASSFGITRTDTQYF
>TRBV4-2|TRBJ1-4
CASSQDVGTGGGKLFF
>TRBV12-3/TRBV12-4|TRBJ2-7
CASSQTSGRAEEQYF
>TRBV27|TRBJ2-1
CASSLGPDFYQFF
>TRBV6-5|TRBJ2-5
CASSYSSRTAQETQYF
>TRBV5-1|TRBJ2-1
CATRTTASGNEQFF
>TRBV5-4|TRBJ2-3
CASSFGQGPDTQYF
>TRBV12-3/TRBV12-4|TRBJ2-3
CASSTGAGYTDTQYF
>TRBV11-2|TRBJ1-1
CASSRTLRADAEAFF
>TRBV18|TRBJ2-7
CASSPPGQGFHEQYF
>TRBV3-1|TRBJ1-2
CASSQGINYGYTF
>TRBV30|TRBJ1-4
CALGPGTITNEKLFF
>TRBV11-1|TRBJ1-2
CASSLRGDGPVDGYTF
>TRBV7-9|TRBJ2-3
CASSLGDGASTDTQYF
>TRBV12-3/TRBV12-4|TRBJ1-3
CASSQLLRTYSGNTIYF
>TRBV29-1|TRBJ2-3
CSLELAGEADTQYF
>TRBV7-8|TRBJ2-1
CASSSLRGGASYNEQFF
>TRBV12-3/TRBV12-4|TRBJ2-5
CASAGGLMAQYF
>TRBV20-1|TRBJ2-7
CSATLIPGGTYEQYF
>TRBV9|TRBJ2-1
CASSAPGLAAYNEQFF
>TRBV11-2|TRBJ2-5
CASSLWAGETQYF
>TRBV9|TRBJ2-1
CASSVGRTGLAGPGQFF
>TRBV30|TRBJ2-1
CAWDSGLAGGFYNEQFF
>TRBV12-3/TRBV12-4|TRBJ1-1
CASSLAPGGNTEAFF
>TRBV3-1|TRBJ2-1
CASSQVGQNEQFF
>TRBV14|TRBJ2-2
CASSQVNRPTGELFF
>TRBV12-3/TRBV12-4|TRBJ2-1
CATLAGGYNEQFF
>TRBV7-3|TRBJ2-1
CASSFSRAIYNEQFF
>TRBV6-5|TRBJ2-1
CASSYSASGMLNEQFF
>TRBV20-1|TRBJ2-7
CSASYSFAPEGEQYF
>TRBV30|TRBJ2-3
CAWSSTGGFTDTQYF
>TRBV20-1|TRBJ2-3
CSARGRRGRLTDTQYF
>TRBV11-2|TRBJ2-7
CASSPPLGPVYEQYF